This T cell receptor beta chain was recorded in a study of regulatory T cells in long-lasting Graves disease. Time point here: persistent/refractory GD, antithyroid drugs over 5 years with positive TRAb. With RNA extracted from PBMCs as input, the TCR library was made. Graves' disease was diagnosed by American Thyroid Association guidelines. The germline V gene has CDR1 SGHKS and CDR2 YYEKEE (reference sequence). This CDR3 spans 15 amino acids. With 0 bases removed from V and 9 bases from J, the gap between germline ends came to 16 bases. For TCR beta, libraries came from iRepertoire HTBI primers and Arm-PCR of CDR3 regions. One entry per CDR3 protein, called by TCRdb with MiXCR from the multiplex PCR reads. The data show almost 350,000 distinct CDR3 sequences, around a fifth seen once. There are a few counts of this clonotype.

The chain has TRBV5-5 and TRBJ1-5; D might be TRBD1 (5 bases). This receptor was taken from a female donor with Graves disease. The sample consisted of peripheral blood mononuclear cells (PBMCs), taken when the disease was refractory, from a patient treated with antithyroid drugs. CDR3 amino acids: CASSLEGRGWTPQHF. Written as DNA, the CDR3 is TGTGCCAGCAGCTTGGAGGGGAGGGGCTGGACGCCCCAGCATTTT.